These 30 T cell receptor beta chains were all obtained from the same sample, sequenced in a study of human T cells and chemical hapten exposure. TCRdb independently ran MiXCR on the RACE reads; one entry per CDR3 protein. The sample includes 300,000 to 400,000 distinct CDR3 sequences, around 5.5% of them seen just once. The time point was: pre-sensitization, week 0. As to treatment: therapeutic diphenylcyclopropenone sensitization with weekly scalp DPC. This specimen consisted of whole blood, obtained in connection with sensitization to the hapten diphenylcyclopropenone (DPC). The receptors shown here come from a woman between 50 and 59 years old with alopecia areata. Some clones in this sample may be carry-over from other donors' samples.

This clonotype was recorded a few times. The chain links TRBV30 to TRBJ1-2; D is unresolved. Germline CDR1 is GTSNPN and CDR2 is SVGIG (reference sequence). The ends were cut back, 3 bases at V and 2 bases at J, with 10 bases in the middle. This CDR3 has 13 residues. The CDR3 DNA is TGTGCCTGGAGAGGCTCGGGCAACTATGGCTACACCTTC. Protein sequence: CAWRGSGNYGYTF.

This clonotype was detected many times. The V gene is TRBV7-2, the J gene TRBJ1-6, with 8 bases matching TRBD1. The CDR3 is 16 amino acids. After removal of 4 bases from V and 9 bases from J, the junction contained 11 bases not matched to a gene. Germline CDR1 and CDR2: SGHTA and FQGNSA. The CDR3, as DNA: TGTGCCAGCAGCTCGCGGACAGGGACTGTTGGTTCACCCCTCCACTTT. It yields the protein CASSSRTGTVGSPLHF. The full variable domain, its missing parts supplied by reference TRBV7-2 and TRBJ1-6, is GAGVSQSPSNKVTEKGKDVELRCDPISGHTALYWYRQSLGQGLEFLIYFQGNSAPDKSGLPSDRFSAERTGGSVSTLTIQRTQQEDSAVYLCASSSRTGTVGSPLHFGNGTRLTVT.

This clonotype was recorded a few times. The chain employs TRBV30 and TRBJ1-1, with D possibly being TRBD1 (5 bases). CDR3 length: 14 residues. Germline values: CDR1 GTSNPN, CDR2 SVGIG (reference sequence). V was clipped by 3 bases and J by 0 bases, with 11 bases between them. CDR3 amino acids: CAWSPKGLNTEAFF. The CDR3 DNA reads as TGTGCCTGGAGCCCGAAGGGGTTGAACACTGAAGCTTTCTTT.

In its sample, this clonotype was seen many times. The rearrangement links TRBV25-1 to TRBJ1-2; the D gene is possibly TRBD1 (6 bases). Germline values: CDR1 MGHDK, CDR2 SYGVNS. The CDR3 extends over 15 amino acids. Trimming removed 4 bases at V and 7 bases at J, with 19 bases between. For the CDR3, the DNA is TGTGCCAGCAGTGTCGGGGGCAGCGCTTTTGGTGGCTACACCTTC. Protein sequence: CASSVGGSAFGGYTF.

This clonotype appeared many times. As DNA, the CDR3 is TGTGCCAGCAGCCAAGATCAGGGGCTTGGGGCCAACGTCCTGACTTTC. It translates to CASSQDQGLGANVLTF. V and J are TRBV4-2 and TRBJ2-6; weak D call: TRBD1 (6 bases). The V end lost 0 bases, the J end lost 3 bases, and 9 bases lay between the germline ends. CDR1 and CDR2 from the germline V gene are LGHNA and YNFKEQ. The CDR3 runs 16 residues.

This clonotype was counted only a few times. J is TRBJ1-2 and V is TRBV19; the D gene is possibly TRBD1 (5 bases). V lost 4 bases, J lost 11 bases, and 17 bases lay in between. Germline-derived CDR1 and CDR2 are LNHDA and SQIVND (reference sequence). The CDR3 consists of 13 residues. CDR3 sequence: CASSNPPGLGYTF. In nucleotides, the CDR3 is TGTGCCAGTAGTAACCCCCCAGGGTTGGGGTACACCTTC. The full variable domain, its missing parts supplied by reference TRBV19 and TRBJ1-2, is DGGITQSPKYLFRKEGQNVTLSCEQNLNHDAMYWYRQDPGQGLRLIYYSQIVNDFQKGDIAEGYSVSREKKESFPLTVTSAQKNPTAFYLCASSNPPGLGYTFGSGTRLTVV.

This clonotype occurred a few times. Given a much more abundant clone one base away, this may be a read error. The chain carries TRBV10-3 and TRBJ2-5, with unresolved D. In germline, CDR1 is ENHRY, CDR2 SYGVKD. Trimming cost V 6 bases and J 1 base, with 3 bases left between them. The CDR3 is 11 residues long. CDR3 in amino acids: CAISTQETQYF. DNA of the CDR3: TGTGCCATCAGCACCCAAGAGACCCAGTACTTC.

This clonotype was seen many times. The chain joins TRBV3-1 to TRBJ2-7, with unresolved D. The V end was cut by 4 bases, the J end by 6 bases, with 10 bases between. The CDR3 runs 12 residues. Germline V CDR1 and CDR2: LGHDT, YNNKEL (reference sequence). CDR3 sequence: CASSLRWGEQYF. The CDR3 DNA reads as TGTGCCAGCAGCCTCCGCTGGGGCGAGCAGTACTTC.

This clonotype was found a few times. The rearrangement joins TRBV20-1 to TRBJ1-3, with a tentative D call TRBD1 (6 bases). This CDR3 has 15 residues. CDR1 and CDR2 (germline): DFQATT, SNEGSKA (reference sequence). V lost 1 base to trimming and J lost 1 base, with 11 bases between them. The CDR3 DNA reads as TGCAGTGCTAGAGGATATACAGGGTCTGGAAACACCATATATTTT. Translation gives CSARGYTGSGNTIYF.

This clonotype was counted many times. J is TRBJ2-4 and V is TRBV5-6, with no clear D. Germline CDR1 SGHDT, CDR2 YYEEEE. The CDR3 runs to 15 residues. Between the trimmed V and J ends, which lost 0 bases and 2 bases, there was a span of 9 bases. The CDR3 DNA sequence: TGTGCCAGCAGCTTGGTCGACGGGCCCAAAAACATTCAGTACTTC. Protein product: CASSLVDGPKNIQYF.

The chain carries TRBV5-4 and TRBJ1-1; D possibly corresponds to TRBD1 (6 bases). This CDR3 comprises 13 residues. Germline V gene sequence: CDR1 SGHNT, CDR2 YYREEE (reference sequence). V lost 1 base, J lost 6 bases, and 10 bases lay in between. The CDR3 is CASSLRAGAEAFF. DNA of the CDR3: TGTGCCAGCAGCTTGCGAGCAGGGGCTGAAGCTTTCTTT.

This clonotype has more than one count but fewer than ten. The genes are TRBV3-1 and TRBJ2-3; the D is unclear. Germline CDR1 reads LGHDT; CDR2 reads YNNKEL (reference sequence). Between the trimmed V and J ends, which lost 0 bases and 0 bases, there was a span of 7 bases. CDR3 length equals 15 residues. CDR3 DNA: TGTGCCAGCAGCCAAGAGGGCAGGAGCACAGATACGCAGTATTTT. The encoded protein is CASSQEGRSTDTQYF.

This clonotype was recorded at least ten times. This chain connects TRBV5-1 to TRBJ1-1, with 9 bases aligning to TRBD1. Unmatched junction bases numbered 7, after V lost 3 bases and J lost 4 bases. The CDR3 runs to 15 residues. Germline CDR1 and CDR2: SGHRS and YFSETQ. The CDR3 protein is CASSSTDRGGTEAFF. The CDR3, as DNA: TGCGCCAGCAGCTCTACGGACAGGGGAGGCACTGAAGCTTTCTTT.

This clonotype was detected many times. The V gene is TRBV5-6, the J gene TRBJ2-3; 8 nucleotides line up with TRBD1. The CDR3 is 14 residues long. Germline-derived CDR1 and CDR2 are SGHDT and YYEEEE. Trimming cost V 4 bases and J 2 bases; bases outside gene matches: 3. The CDR3 protein is CASSGGQDTDTQYF. The DNA of the CDR3 is TGTGCCAGCAGCGGGGGACAGGACACAGATACGCAGTATTTT.

V usage is TRBV7-2 and J usage is TRBJ2-5; D gene ambiguous. In germline, CDR1 is SGHTA, CDR2 FQGNSA. Trimming removed 1 base at V and 10 bases at J, with 13 bases between. The CDR3 is made up of 13 amino acids. The CDR3 sequence is CASSLETPRSQYF. The CDR3 DNA is TGTGCCAGCAGCTTAGAAACCCCCCGGAGCCAGTACTTC.

The genes are TRBV6-1 and TRBJ1-5; weak D call: TRBD1 (6 bases). CDR1 MNHNS and CDR2 SASEGT come from the germline V gene. The V and J ends lost 2 bases and 4 bases respectively, with 12 bases between them. The CDR3 has 15 amino acids. The chain's CDR3 is CASSEPDSPNQPQHF. The CDR3 DNA reads TGTGCCAGCAGTGAACCGGACAGTCCTAATCAGCCCCAGCATTTT.

Worth noting for this clonotype: A clone one base away is much larger, so this may be a read error. The rearrangement uses TRBV27 and TRBJ1-5, with 9 bases lining up with TRBD1. CDR3 size: 12 residues. Germline CDR1 reads MNHEY; CDR2 reads SMNVEV (reference sequence). V lost 7 bases to trimming and J lost 6 bases; unmatched junction nucleotides: 1. CDR3: CASTTGGQPQHF. The CDR3, as DNA: TGTGCCAGCACGACAGGGGGTCAGCCCCAGCATTTT.

The CDR3 bases are TGTGCCAGCAGCGCGTTAGGGGAGCAGTTCTTC. It codes for CASSALGEQFF. V gene TRBV7-9 combines with J gene TRBJ2-1, with unresolved D. V was cut by 5 bases and J by 10 bases, with 9 bases left in between. Germline V gene lookup returns CDR1 SEHNR and CDR2 FQNEAQ (reference sequence). This CDR3 contains 11 residues.

Only a few counts were recorded for this clonotype. This rearrangement joins TRBV7-8 to TRBJ2-3; D not certain. This CDR3 region has 16 residues. Germline V gene lookup returns CDR1 SGHVS and CDR2 FQNEAQ. V was cut by 2 bases and J by 2 bases, with 14 bases left in between. The CDR3 loop reads CASSLRPQATTDTQYF. The CDR3 DNA follows: TGTGCCAGCAGCTTACGTCCGCAGGCCACCACAGATACGCAGTATTTT.

There are many counts of this clonotype. The V call is TRBV6-2 or TRBV6-3, the J call TRBJ1-5; no definite D call. Germline V gene sequence: CDR1 MNHEY, CDR2 SVGEGT. V was trimmed by 7 bases and J by 2 bases, leaving 9 bases between them. This CDR3 spans 13 amino acids. The CDR3 reads CASTIPGNQPQHF. CDR3 coding DNA: TGTGCCAGCACCATACCGGGCAATCAGCCCCAGCATTTT.

The rearrangement joins TRBV29-1 to TRBJ1-3; D is unresolved. CDR3 length: 12 residues. Germline CDR1 is SQVTM and CDR2 is ANQGSEA. V lost 5 bases to trimming and J lost 4 bases, with 9 bases between them. This chain's CDR3 is CSVRGRGNTIYF. In DNA form, the CDR3 reads TGCAGCGTTCGCGGACGGGGAAACACCATATATTTT.

This clonotype has at least ten counts. The chain links TRBV12-3 or TRBV12-4 to TRBJ1-5; possibly TRBD1 for D (6 bases). V was cut by 5 bases and J by 2 bases, with 13 bases left in between. This CDR3 region has 15 residues. The CDR3 nucleotides are TGTGCCAGCAGTCCCTCGACAGGCCGCAATCAGCCCCAGCATTTT. Encoded protein: CASSPSTGRNQPQHF.

Many counts were recorded for this clonotype. The V and J genes are TRBV25-1 and TRBJ1-2; D is unresolved. Germline CDR1 and CDR2: MGHDK and SYGVNS. Trimming took off 2 bases at V and 4 bases at J, with 14 bases between the two ends. The CDR3 runs to 15 residues. The CDR3 sequence is CASSEAGLNTYGYTF. CDR3 nucleotides: TGTGCCAGCAGTGAAGCCGGGCTAAACACCTATGGCTACACCTTC.

The chain couples TRBV29-1 to TRBJ2-3; TRBD1 agrees at 8 bases. Germline V lookup: CDR1 SQVTM, CDR2 ANQGSEA. The CDR3 contains 13 residues. V was clipped by 7 bases and J by 3 bases; unmatched bases: 6. In DNA form, the CDR3 reads TGCAGCGCCACGACAGGGGAGACAGATACGCAGTATTTT. It codes for CSATTGETDTQYF.

This clonotype was counted many times. The chain is built from TRBV28 and TRBJ2-1, with D maybe TRBD1 (6 bases). The CDR3 contains 16 residues. Trimming stripped 6 bases from V and 6 bases from J, with 21 bases between. The germline V gene encodes CDR1 MDHEN and CDR2 SYDVKM. CDR3 sequence (DNA): TGTGCCAGCAGACGCCGAAAGACAGGTGGCTCCAATGAGCAGTTCTTC. Encoded protein: CASRRRKTGGSNEQFF.

This clonotype was counted ten times or more. This chain connects TRBV19 to TRBJ2-7; possibly TRBD1 for D (5 bases). Trimming removed 4 bases from V and 4 bases from J, with 14 bases in between. Germline CDR1 is LNHDA and CDR2 is SQIVND (reference sequence). CDR3 length: 14 amino acids. CDR3 loop: CASSSQGNPYEQYF. CDR3 DNA sequence: TGTGCCAGTAGTAGTCAGGGAAACCCATACGAGCAGTACTTC.

This clonotype was seen many times. This rearrangement joins TRBV12-3 or TRBV12-4 to TRBJ2-7; D not certain. There are 14 residues in the CDR3. Deletions cut 6 bases from V and 3 bases from J, with 15 bases between. As DNA, the CDR3 is TGTGCCAGCAGCCCGGGCCGGAGACACTACGAGCAGTACTTC. Translating it yields CASSPGRRHYEQYF.

In its sample, this clonotype was seen many times. The chain links TRBV19 to TRBJ2-7, with D uncertain. The CDR3 totals 18 residues. With 5 bases removed from V and 4 bases from J, the gap between germline ends came to 27 bases. The V gene's germline CDR1 is LNHDA and CDR2 SQIVND (reference sequence). The CDR3 DNA sequence: TGTGCCAGTAGTCCCCTCCCCCCTCGACCCAGGTCCGTTTACGAGCAGTACTTC. This codes for CASSPLPPRPRSVYEQYF.

This clonotype was recorded at least ten times. The chain couples TRBV4-3 to TRBJ2-1; D is perhaps TRBD2 (6 bases). The CDR3 has 15 residues. In germline, CDR1 is LGHNA, CDR2 YSLEER. V was trimmed by 0 bases and J by 6 bases, leaving 12 bases between them. The CDR3: CASSQDLLAPNEQFF. As DNA, the CDR3 is TGCGCCAGCAGCCAAGATCTCCTAGCGCCCAATGAGCAGTTCTTC.

This clonotype occurred many times. The chain is built from TRBV3-1 and TRBJ2-7; D may be TRBD1 (8 bases). CDR1 and CDR2 (germline): LGHDT, YNNKEL (reference sequence). Trimming stripped 1 base from V and 12 bases from J, with 13 bases between. The CDR3 is 12 residues long. The CDR3 sequence: CASSQAQGGRYF. The CDR3 bases are TGTGCCAGCAGCCAAGCACAGGGGGGGCGGTACTTC.